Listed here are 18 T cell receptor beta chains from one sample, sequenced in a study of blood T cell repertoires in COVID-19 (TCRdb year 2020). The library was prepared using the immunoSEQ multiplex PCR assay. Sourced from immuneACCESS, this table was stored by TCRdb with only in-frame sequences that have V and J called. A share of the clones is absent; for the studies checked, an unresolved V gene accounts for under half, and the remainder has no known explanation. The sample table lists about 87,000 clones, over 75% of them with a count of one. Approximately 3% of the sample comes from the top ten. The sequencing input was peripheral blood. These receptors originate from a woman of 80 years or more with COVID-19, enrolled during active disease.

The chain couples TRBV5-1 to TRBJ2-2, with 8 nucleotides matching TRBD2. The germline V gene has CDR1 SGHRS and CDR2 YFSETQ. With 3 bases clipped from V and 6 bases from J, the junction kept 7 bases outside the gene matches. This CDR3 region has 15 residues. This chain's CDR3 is CASSSREGVSGELFF. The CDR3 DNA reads TGCGCCAGCAGCTCCCGGGAGGGGGTCTCCGGGGAGCTGTTTTTT. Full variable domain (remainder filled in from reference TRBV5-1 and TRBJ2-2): KAGVTQTPRYLIKTRGQQVTLSCSPISGHRSVSWYQQTPGQGLQFLFEYFSETQRNKGNFPGRFSGRQFSNSRSEMNVSTLELGDSALYLCASSSREGVSGELFFGEGSRLTVL.

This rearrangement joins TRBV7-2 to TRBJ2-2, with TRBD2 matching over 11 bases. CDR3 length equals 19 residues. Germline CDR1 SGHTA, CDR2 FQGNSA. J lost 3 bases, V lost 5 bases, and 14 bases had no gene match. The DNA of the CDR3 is TGTGCCAGCAGCACCACCCCTCGGCTAGCGGGGGGACACACCGGGGAGCTGTTTTTT. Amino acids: CASSTTPRLAGGHTGELFF.

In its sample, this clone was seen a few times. The CDR3 loop is CASRMAHTGELFF. The CDR3 coding sequence is TGTGCCAGCAGGATGGCCCACACCGGGGAGCTGTTTTTT. V is TRBV27 and J is TRBJ2-2; D gene ambiguous. Germline CDR1 and CDR2: MNHEY and SMNVEV (reference sequence). CDR3 size: 13 residues. Deletions cut 6 bases from V and 3 bases from J, with 8 bases between.

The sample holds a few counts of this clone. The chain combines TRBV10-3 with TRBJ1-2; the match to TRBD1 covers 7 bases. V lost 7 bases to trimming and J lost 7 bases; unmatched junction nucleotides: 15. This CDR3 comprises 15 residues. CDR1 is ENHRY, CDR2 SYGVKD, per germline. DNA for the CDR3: TGTGCCATCAACGAACAGACAGGGACGGATGGTGGCTACACCTTC. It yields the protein CAINEQTGTDGGYTF.

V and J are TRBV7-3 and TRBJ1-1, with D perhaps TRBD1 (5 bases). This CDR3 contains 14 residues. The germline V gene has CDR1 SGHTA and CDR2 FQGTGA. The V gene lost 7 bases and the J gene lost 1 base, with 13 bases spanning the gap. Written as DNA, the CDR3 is TGTGCCAGCACTGCAGGGCCTTCGAACACTGAAGCTTTCTTT. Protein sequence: CASTAGPSNTEAFF.

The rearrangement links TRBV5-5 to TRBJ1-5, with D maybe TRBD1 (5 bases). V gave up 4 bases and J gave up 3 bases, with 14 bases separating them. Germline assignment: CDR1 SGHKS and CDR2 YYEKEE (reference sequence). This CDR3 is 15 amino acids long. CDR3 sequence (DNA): TGTGCCAGCAGCCCCGCAGGGACTTACAATCAGCCCCAGCATTTT. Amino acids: CASSPAGTYNQPQHF.

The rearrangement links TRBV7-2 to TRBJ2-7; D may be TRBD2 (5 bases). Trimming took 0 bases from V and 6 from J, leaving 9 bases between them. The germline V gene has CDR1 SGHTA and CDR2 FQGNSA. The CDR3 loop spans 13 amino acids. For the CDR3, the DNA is TGTGCCAGCAGCTTAGCGTTCGGGGTCGAGCAGTACTTC. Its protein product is CASSLAFGVEQYF.

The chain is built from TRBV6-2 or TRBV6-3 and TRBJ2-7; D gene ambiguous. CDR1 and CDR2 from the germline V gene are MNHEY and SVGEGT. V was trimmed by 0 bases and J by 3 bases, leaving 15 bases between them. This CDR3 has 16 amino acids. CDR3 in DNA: TGTGCCAGCAGTTACTCGGGCCGGTACAGTGACTACGAGCAGTACTTC. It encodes CASSYSGRYSDYEQYF.

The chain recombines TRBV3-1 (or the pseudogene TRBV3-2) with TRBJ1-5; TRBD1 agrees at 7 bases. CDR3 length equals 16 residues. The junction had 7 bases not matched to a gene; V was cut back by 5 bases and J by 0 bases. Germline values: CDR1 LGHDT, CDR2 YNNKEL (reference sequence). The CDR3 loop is CASSGDRDYSNQPQHF. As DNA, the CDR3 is TGTGCCAGCAGCGGGGACAGAGATTATAGCAATCAGCCCCAGCATTTT.

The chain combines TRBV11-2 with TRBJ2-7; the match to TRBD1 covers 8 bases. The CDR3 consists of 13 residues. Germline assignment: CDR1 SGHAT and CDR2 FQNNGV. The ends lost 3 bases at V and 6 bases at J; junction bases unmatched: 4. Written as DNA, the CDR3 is TGTGCCAGCAGCTTTGACAGGGGACCCGAGCAGTACTTC. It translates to CASSFDRGPEQYF.

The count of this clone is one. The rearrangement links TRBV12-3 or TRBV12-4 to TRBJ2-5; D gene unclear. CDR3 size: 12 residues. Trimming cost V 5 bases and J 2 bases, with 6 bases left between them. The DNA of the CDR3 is TGTGCCAGCAGTCGGTTGCAAGAGACCCAGTACTTC. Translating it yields CASSRLQETQYF.

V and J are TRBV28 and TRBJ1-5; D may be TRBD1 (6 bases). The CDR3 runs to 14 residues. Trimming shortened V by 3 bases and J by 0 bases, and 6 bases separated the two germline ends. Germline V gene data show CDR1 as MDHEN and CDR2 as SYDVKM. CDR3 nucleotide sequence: TGTGCCAGCAGTTTCAGGGGTAGCAATCAGCCCCAGCATTTT. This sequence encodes CASSFRGSNQPQHF.

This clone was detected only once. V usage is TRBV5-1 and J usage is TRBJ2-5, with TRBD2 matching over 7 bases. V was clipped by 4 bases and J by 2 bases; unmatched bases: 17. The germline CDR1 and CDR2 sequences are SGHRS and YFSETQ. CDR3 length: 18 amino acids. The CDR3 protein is CASSRAGLGAGDQETQYF. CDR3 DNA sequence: TGCGCCAGCAGCCGAGCTGGACTAGGGGCGGGTGATCAAGAGACCCAGTACTTC.

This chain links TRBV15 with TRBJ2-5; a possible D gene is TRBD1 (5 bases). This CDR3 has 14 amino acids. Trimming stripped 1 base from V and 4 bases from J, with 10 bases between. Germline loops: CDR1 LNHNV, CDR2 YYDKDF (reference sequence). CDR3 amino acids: CATSRAGHRETQYF. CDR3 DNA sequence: TGTGCCACCAGCAGAGCTGGACATAGAGAGACCCAGTACTTC.

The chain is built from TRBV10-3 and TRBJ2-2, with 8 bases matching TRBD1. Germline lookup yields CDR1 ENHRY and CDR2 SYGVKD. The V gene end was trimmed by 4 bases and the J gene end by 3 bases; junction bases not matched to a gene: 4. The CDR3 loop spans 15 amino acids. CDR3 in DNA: TGTGCCATCAGTGTCTTGGACAGGGACACCGGGGAGCTGTTTTTT. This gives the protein CAISVLDRDTGELFF.

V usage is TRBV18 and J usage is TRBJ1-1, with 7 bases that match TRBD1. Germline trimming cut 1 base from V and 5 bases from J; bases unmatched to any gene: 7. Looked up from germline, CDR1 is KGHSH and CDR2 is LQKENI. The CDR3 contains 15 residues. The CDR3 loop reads CASSPRDIQGTEAFF. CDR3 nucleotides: TGTGCCAGCTCACCACGGGATATACAGGGGACTGAAGCTTTCTTT.

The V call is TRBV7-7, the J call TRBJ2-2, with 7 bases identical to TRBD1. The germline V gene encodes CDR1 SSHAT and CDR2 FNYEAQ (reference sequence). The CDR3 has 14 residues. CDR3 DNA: TGTGCTAGTGGGACAGACGCGAACACCGGGGAGCTGTTTTTT. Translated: CASGTDANTGELFF.

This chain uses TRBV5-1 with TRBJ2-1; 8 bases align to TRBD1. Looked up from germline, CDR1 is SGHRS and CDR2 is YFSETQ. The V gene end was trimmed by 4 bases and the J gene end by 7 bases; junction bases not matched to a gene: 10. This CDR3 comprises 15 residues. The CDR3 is CASSTMTGAVNEQFF. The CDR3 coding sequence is TGCGCCAGCAGCACAATGACAGGGGCGGTGAATGAGCAGTTCTTC.